The 20 T cell receptor beta chains listed next were all sequenced from one sample in a study of blood T cell repertoires in COVID-19. Produced via immunoSEQ multiplex PCR; TCRdb's table is partial and in-frame only. In the table there are about 310,000 clones, roughly 89% of which are singletons. The sample was PBMCs or T cells enriched from blood (not recorded which). The receptors were sampled from a woman aged 25 to 39 who had recovered from COVID-19.

This clone appeared once. The chain uses TRBV27 and TRBJ2-3; 12 nucleotides align to TRBD2. After removal of 4 bases from V and 4 bases from J, the junction contained 9 bases not matched to a gene. Germline V gene data show CDR1 as MNHEY and CDR2 as SMNVEV (reference sequence). This CDR3 contains 17 residues. The CDR3 nucleotides read TGTGCCAGCAGTTCGCTCCTGACTAGCGGGAGTTCAGATACGCAGTATTTT. It encodes CASSSLLTSGSSDTQYF.

V usage is TRBV6-2 or TRBV6-3 and J usage is TRBJ2-2; 8 bases map to TRBD2. J lost 3 bases, V lost 0 bases, and 9 bases had no gene match. Germline lookup yields CDR1 MNHEY and CDR2 SVGEGT. The CDR3 totals 18 residues. CDR3 loop: CASSYSKSPSGYTGELFF. In DNA form, the CDR3 reads TGTGCCAGCAGTTACTCGAAGTCTCCTAGCGGGTACACCGGGGAGCTGTTTTTT.

The rearrangement uses TRBV6-2 or TRBV6-3 and TRBJ1-1, with a tentative D call TRBD1 (6 bases). CDR1 is MNHEY, CDR2 SVGEGT, per germline. V lost 5 bases, J lost 4 bases, and 14 bases lay in between. The CDR3 length is 14 residues. The CDR3 DNA sequence: TGTGCCAGCAGTGCGTTGGGGGCGGGCACTGAAGCTTTCTTT. It is translated as CASSALGAGTEAFF.

CDR3 coding DNA: TGTGCCAGTAGGGGGACAGGGGAGGGCACTGAAGCTTTCTTT. Its protein product is CASRGTGEGTEAFF. J is TRBJ1-1 and V is TRBV19, with 10 bases that match TRBD1. With V trimmed by 6 bases and J by 4 bases, 5 bases remained unmatched. CDR1 is LNHDA and CDR2 is SQIVND in the germline V gene (reference sequence). This CDR3 has 14 amino acids.

The chain carries TRBV3-1 (or the pseudogene TRBV3-2) and TRBJ1-1; TRBD1 agrees at 9 bases. The germline V gene encodes CDR1 LGHDT and CDR2 YNNKEL (reference sequence). CDR3 length: 15 amino acids. Germline trimming cut 3 bases from V and 0 bases from J; bases unmatched to any gene: 2. The CDR3 DNA is TGTGCCAGCAGCCACGGGACAGGGATGAACACTGAAGCTTTCTTT. Translated, it gives CASSHGTGMNTEAFF.

The rearrangement uses TRBV5-1 and TRBJ1-1; 7 positions agree with TRBD1. Germline lookup yields CDR1 SGHRS and CDR2 YFSETQ. CDR3 length: 19 residues. Unmatched junction bases numbered 16, after V lost 1 base and J lost 1 base. CDR3 sequence reads: CASSLQPSGQVGGNTEAFF. CDR3 DNA: TGCGCCAGCAGCTTGCAGCCGTCAGGACAGGTAGGAGGGAACACTGAAGCTTTCTTT.

The chain employs TRBV2 and TRBJ2-1, with TRBD2 identical over 9 bases. Germline CDR1 reads SNHLY; CDR2 reads FYNNEI. CDR3 length: 15 residues. The V gene end was trimmed by 7 bases and the J gene end by 6 bases; junction bases not matched to a gene: 10. Here the CDR3 DNA reads TGTGCCAGCAAAGTTAAGTCTAGCGGGACCAATGAGCAGTTCTTC. The encoded protein is CASKVKSSGTNEQFF.

This chain connects TRBV27 to TRBJ2-1; maybe TRBD2 (6 bases). This CDR3 comprises 17 residues. Germline CDR1 is MNHEY and CDR2 is SMNVEV (reference sequence). V was shortened by 0 bases and J by 4 bases, with 16 bases between the two germline ends. CDR3 amino acids: CASSLSKAGPPYNEQFF. Written as DNA, the CDR3 is TGTGCCAGCAGTTTATCGAAGGCGGGGCCCCCATACAATGAGCAGTTCTTC.

This clone occurred a few times. J is TRBJ2-7 and V is TRBV9, with 12 bases that match TRBD2. CDR1 is SGDLS, CDR2 YYNGEE, per germline. V gave up 3 bases and J gave up 5 bases; unmatched junction bases: 12. The CDR3 extends over 17 amino acids. Here the CDR3 DNA reads TGTGCCAGCAGCGCGGCTGGACTAGCGGGAATGGGGGACGAGCAGTACTTC. Translation gives CASSAAGLAGMGDEQYF.

The V and J genes are TRBV27 and TRBJ1-4; D not resolved. The V end lost 6 bases, the J end lost 3 bases, and 17 bases lay between the germline ends. The CDR3 totals 16 residues. CDR1 MNHEY and CDR2 SMNVEV come from the germline V gene (reference sequence). For the CDR3, the DNA is TGTGCCAGCAGCAACCTTTTGGGAGACCCTAATGAAAAACTGTTTTTT. It codes for CASSNLLGDPNEKLFF.

The chain links TRBV6-5 to TRBJ2-7, with D perhaps TRBD2 (5 bases). Germline V gene lookup returns CDR1 MNHEY and CDR2 SVGAGI. V lost 6 bases, J lost 2 bases, and 17 bases lay in between. The CDR3 length is 15 residues. The CDR3 region has the DNA TGTGCCAGCAGCCCCGAGCGATGGGGAGCCTACGAGCAGTACTTC. Its protein is CASSPERWGAYEQYF.

V gene TRBV5-1 combines with J gene TRBJ2-1; TRBD1 matches 9 bases. Germline V gene data show CDR1 as SGHRS and CDR2 as YFSETQ. The CDR3 totals 15 residues. V lost 6 bases and J lost 3; bases outside the gene matches: 7. DNA for the CDR3: TGCGCCAGCAAACCGGGACAGGGCCGCTACAATGAGCAGTTCTTC. Amino acids: CASKPGQGRYNEQFF.

This chain links TRBV11-2 with TRBJ2-1; D is undetermined. V lost 6 bases, J lost 11 bases, and 14 bases lay in between. The CDR3 has 12 residues. Per germline, CDR1 SGHAT and CDR2 FQNNGV. CDR3 nucleotides: TGTGCCAGCAGAGATTACAATGATCAGCAGTTCTTC. This codes for CASRDYNDQQFF.

The V gene is TRBV29-1, the J gene TRBJ1-2; 7 bases agree with TRBD1. V gave up 6 bases and J gave up 3 bases; unmatched junction bases: 13. Germline V CDR1 and CDR2: SQVTM, ANQGSEA. This CDR3 comprises 15 residues. In DNA, the CDR3 is TGCAGCGTCCTTATCGACAGGGTTTCAGACTATGGCTACACCTTC. It yields the protein CSVLIDRVSDYGYTF.

This clone appeared once. The chain carries TRBV10-3 and TRBJ2-1; D is perhaps TRBD2 (5 bases). The CDR3 contains 14 residues. Trimming took 3 bases from V and 7 from J, leaving 13 bases between them. Germline loops: CDR1 ENHRY, CDR2 SYGVKD. The CDR3 nucleotides read TGTGCCATCAGTGATCGGGGAAGTGTGAATGAGCAGTTCTTC. Encoded protein: CAISDRGSVNEQFF.

The chain uses TRBV27 and TRBJ1-2, with a tentative D call TRBD1 (5 bases). The CDR3 length is 13 residues. The germline V gene has CDR1 MNHEY and CDR2 SMNVEV (reference sequence). V lost 0 bases, J lost 12 bases, and 14 bases lay in between. This CDR3 is CASSLSGGGAHTF. The CDR3 nucleotides are TGTGCCAGCAGTTTATCCGGTGGTGGGGCCCACACCTTC.

This clone was picked up many times. CDR3 DNA sequence: TGTGCCAGTAGTATAGGGCAGAACACCGGGGAGCTGTTTTTT. It translates to CASSIGQNTGELFF. This chain uses TRBV19 with TRBJ2-2; D unclear. The CDR3 covers 14 residues. Trimming stripped 1 base from V and 1 base from J, with 4 bases between. Per germline, CDR1 LNHDA and CDR2 SQIVND (reference sequence).

Here the CDR3 reads CASSQETGGNGNEQFF. The CDR3 DNA is TGTGCCAGCAGCCAAGAAACGGGAGGGAACGGCAATGAGCAGTTCTTC. The V gene is TRBV3-1 (or the pseudogene TRBV3-2), the J gene TRBJ2-1; TRBD2 matches 8 bases. CDR1 is LGHDT, CDR2 YNNKEL, per germline (reference sequence). Trimming cost V 0 bases and J 6 bases; bases outside gene matches: 7. This CDR3 contains 16 residues.

The V call is TRBV20-1, the J call TRBJ2-4, with D perhaps matching TRBD2 (5 bases). The germline V and J ends were trimmed by 6 bases and 9 bases, with 12 bases remaining between them. Germline values: CDR1 DFQATT, CDR2 SNEGSKA (reference sequence). This CDR3 is 11 amino acids long. CDR3 sequence reads: CSAARVGIQYF. The CDR3 DNA sequence: TGCAGTGCCGCGAGGGTTGGCATTCAGTACTTC.

The chain uses TRBV30 and TRBJ1-6; D might be TRBD1 (6 bases). Germline loops: CDR1 GTSNPN, CDR2 SVGIG (reference sequence). The ends were cut back, 0 bases at V and 8 bases at J, with 20 bases in the middle. The CDR3 has 17 residues. The CDR3 loop reads CAWSVGLGGALDSPLHF. CDR3 nucleotide sequence: TGTGCCTGGAGTGTGGGTCTTGGGGGGGCATTGGATTCACCCCTCCACTTT.